The clone carrying this T cell receptor (beta chain) showed up many times. The V segment lost 4 bases and the J segment 2 bases; nucleotides outside the gene matches: 9. The CDR3 totals 16 residues. Germline CDR1 reads SGHRS; CDR2 reads YFSETQ. TCRdb analysed the 5' RACE reads with MiXCR anew, one entry per CDR3 protein. This table has under 250,000 distinct CDR3 sequences, 6.9% appearing once. These data are taken from a study of T cells after yellow fever vaccination. This TCR derives from a man aged 30 to 45 who received the YFV17D yellow fever vaccine. The chain couples TRBV5-1 to TRBJ2-3; 8 bases agree with TRBD1. This sample comprised CD4+ T cells sorted from PBMCs, obtained 15 days after the yellow fever booster vaccination. CDR3 in amino acids: CASSGRDRRLTDTQYF. Here the CDR3 DNA reads TGCGCCAGCAGCGGAAGGGACAGGCGCCTCACAGATACGCAGTATTTT.